What follows is one TCR beta chain and its context. The antigen it recognizes is unknown. There are no base qualities to consult, and no much larger clone falls within one base. This record belongs to a study of cytomegalovirus exposure and HLA in healthy donors (TCRdb year 2017). Concerning the study at large: According to an earlier analysis of 587 of the donors, about 179 million T cells yielded roughly 100 million unique TCR beta sequences and around 280 Gb of sequence data. An early release that covered around 590 HLA-typed donors contained around 300 gigabases of sequencing data and roughly 84 million unique TCR sequences. Of the roughly 400 genotyped donors, approximately 81% were placed in the genetic ancestry cluster associated with self-reported Caucasian donors. The study was designed to test whether signatures of past pathogen exposure could be identified by cataloging public T cell receptors. Using immunosequencing, the study profiled T cell repertoires from 500 to 800 subjects and related those repertoires to cytomegalovirus serostatus. Besides the first cohort of around 700 subjects, a separate validation cohort made up of 90 to 150 different subjects was used. High-throughput TCR immunosequencing, statistical association of individual TCRs with disease status, and machine learning were combined to predict cytomegalovirus infection status. To study patterns of TCR occurrence, a later analysis re-analyzed previously published TCR beta repertoires from 550 to 800 donors and added high-resolution HLA genotyping. In the later analysis, no new phenotypic data were used to find candidate immune exposures; instead, reliance was placed on TCR beta sequences and their occurrence across donors. In an earlier analysis of around 540 of the donors, high-throughput TCR beta sequencing was used to judge whether each TCR beta V gene segment behaved as functional or pseudogenic. Donor age, sex, ethnicity and CMV serostatus were collected together with the repertoire data. A later genetic analysis took genome-wide SNP genotypes for 398 of the 666 donors and used that subset as a discovery cohort. Every discovery cohort repertoire had been produced on one sequencing platform. HLA typing covered class I and class II loci at four-digit resolution. The number of typed donors differed by locus: about 620-630 for A, B, C, DRB1 and DQB1; 500 to 550 for DQA1; fewer than 610 for DPA1; and roughly 490 for DPB1. Because of strong linkage in the cohort, roughly five DR-DQ haplotypes were treated as single units for association and clustering. Across about 380 genotyped donors of the cohort, an average of roughly 250,000 unique TCR beta nucleotide sequences per donor were sequenced, and roughly a sixth of those sequences were non-productive.

Overall results and qualifications from the work: Only TCR beta chains were sequenced in this cohort, and the absence of alpha or paired-chain data limited detectable features. The sequencing pipeline was judged likely to have produced a cluster of highly shared sequence variants as a technical artifact. It was suggested by the authors that the approach could potentially be generalized to other disease states and immunological phenotypes. In vitro tests confirmed that a few of the cytomegalovirus-associated TCR beta chains recognize cytomegalovirus antigens. A further reported finding was that TCR beta sequences accurately predicted the HLA-A and HLA-B alleles for most subjects in the first cohort. A later analysis associated roughly 17,000 TCR beta sequences with specific HLA alleles at a false discovery rate of 0.05. Across donors, most TCR sequences were observed very rarely, whereas some public TCRs were present in many individuals. CMV serostatus was the only immune exposure information available for the cohort. Linkage disequilibrium might explain the correlated functional status among segregating V segments, but an unknown experimental factor could not be ruled out. HLA typing was unavailable for some donors at each locus, so association tests used only the typed subset. In a later analysis, HLA-associated TCR beta chains showed more clonal expansion and lower generation probabilities than non-associated chains that were equally common. In a later genetic analysis, fewer N-insertions in productive TCRs were reported among donors in an Asian-associated ancestry cluster than the approximately 710-donor mean. According to a later analysis, parvovirus B19, influenza, CMV and Epstein-Barr virus appeared linked to several top co-occurrence clusters. According to a later analysis, TCR association rates differed among HLA loci, with DRB1 alleles showing the most associated TCRs and HLA-C alleles showing the fewest. The presence/absence analyses assumed that sequencing depth was roughly uniform across donors, and that assumption may not be true. A later genetic analysis associated a missense DCLRE1C variant with V-gene and J-gene trimming of TCR beta chains, and an independent cohort replicated the association. Because counts were too low, about 15 rarely observed V segments, including chromosome 9 orphons, were left out of the earlier analysis of 500 to 650 of the donors. In a later analysis, most CMV-associated TCR beta chains were found to appear HLA-restricted, with HLA associations seemingly driven largely by CMV exposure. The study listed over 150 TCR beta chains as associated with cytomegalovirus. Assigning TCR associations to individual alleles was difficult when HLA alleles, especially DR and DQ, strongly co-occurred. Because the 87-base-pair reads could not distinguish some IMGT-functional V segments, including TRBV6-2 and TRBV6-3, those segments were excluded. The classifier was reported to diagnose cytomegalovirus status with high specificity and sensitivity in both the original and validation cohorts. In an earlier analysis of about 600 of the donors, most TCR beta V segments appeared in productive rearrangements about 87% or about 30% of the time, broadly matching IMGT annotations.

Library generation was performed with the immunoSEQ multiplex PCR assay. For the multiplex PCR, a mixture combining 60 forward primers for TCR Vbeta segments and 13 reverse primers for TCR Jbeta segments was used. A multiplex PCR assay on genomic DNA amplified the CDR3 region of rearranged TCR beta genes. Amplified TCR beta libraries were sequenced as 87-base-pair reads on the Illumina HiSeq System. Per the original workflow: A later analysis counted tens of millions of unique TCR beta chains across the roughly 700 repertoires, and 9 million to 14 million of these chains were shared by at least two donors. Raw reads were error-corrected and collapsed into unique sequences with a nearest-neighbor algorithm that merged closely related sequences to remove PCR and sequencing errors. V, D and J gene segments were assigned by aligning CDR3 sequences to IMGT reference sequences. For a sequence to be retained, at least a six-nucleotide match to both a V gene segment and a J gene segment was required. Rearrangements were called productive when the CDR3 lacked stop codons and stayed in frame with V and J; all others were non-productive. Following IMGT convention, CDR3 was defined as the stretch from the second conserved V-encoded cysteine up to the conserved J-encoded phenylalanine. The earlier analysis of about 570 of the donors excluded any sequence lacking an unambiguous match to a single V gene segment. In an earlier analysis of more than 500 of the donors, a V segment was called functional when productive rearrangements were above 56.7%, and segregating when the standard deviation between donors exceeded 5%. A statistical classification framework was developed to diagnose cytomegalovirus status using the catalog of TCR beta chain sequences. A later analysis assigned V and J genes by comparing TCR nucleotide sequences with IMGT/GENE-DB human TR gene sequences. The TCRdist pipeline was used in a later analysis to assign CDR3 sequences and most-parsimonious VDJ recombination scenarios. In a later analysis, each TCR beta chain was defined by its CDR3 amino acid sequence together with its V-gene family, and reads without a unique V-gene family were excluded. In a later analysis, a few hundred highly shared, low-generation-probability nucleotide sequences were removed to address suspected cross-contamination and a sequencing artifact. In a later analysis, a clonal expansion index for each public chain was calculated from normalized within-repertoire ranks of inferred template counts. In a later analysis, generation probabilities were computed with a VDJ recombination model fitted to out-of-frame rearrangements, and the resulting probabilities were checked against IGoR. In a later analysis, TCR-TCR, TCR-HLA and TCR-CMV co-occurrence was scored with hypergeometric tests, and a repertoire-size bias correction was applied to TCR pairs. To estimate false discovery rates, a later analysis permuted the HLA or CMV assignments 20 times. In a later analysis, co-occurring TCRs were grouped using DBSCAN, and TCRdist sequence similarity was added for clustering within HLA-allele-positive subsets. Repertoires with fewer than 30,000 or more than 120,000 public chains, plus five repertoires with anomalous nucleotide sharing, were excluded from co-occurrence clustering. In its TCRdb copy, this immuneACCESS table keeps in-frame sequences only and misses some clones. Where compared with another copy, unresolved V genes explain less than half of these, and the others have no known cause. V and J calls and clone size are as listed in that table; D and trimming were resolved from the DNA. This sample is represented by tens of thousands of clones; about 66% of them were singletons. The ten largest clones add up to roughly 2% of the sample.

The CDR3 starts with the cysteine, ends with the phenylalanine, and has 16 residues. Only the CDR3 DNA is retained, 48 bases long and in frame from the first base. For this chain, trimming is 4 bases at the V end and 0 bases at the J end, and the number of junction bases without a gene match is 5. Taken from the germline V gene, the CDR1 and CDR2 loops are SGHRS and YFSETQ. The cohort was made up of approximately 670 healthy bone marrow donors. At the time of sampling, all cohort members were nominally healthy, though unrecorded immune exposures were likely present. The donor tested CMV seronegative, placing the donor among the 350 to 400 seronegative members of the cohort. A peripheral blood sample was provided by each donor, and peripheral blood mononuclear cells were used for TCR beta sequencing. The Qiagen DNeasy Blood Extraction Kit was used to extract genomic DNA from the blood cell samples.

Material for sequencing was PBMCs. This TCR was sampled from a man aged 30-40 years in good health and CMV-seronegative. The rearranged chain carries TRBV5-1 and TRBJ2-3; 10 central bases correspond to TRBD2. The CDR3 loop reads CASSRGLADSTDTQYF. The sequenced DNA: TGCGCCAGCAGCAGAGGACTAGCGGATAGCACAGATACGCAGTATTTT.